Included here is one T cell receptor beta chain sequence, with context. What it recognizes is unknown. Sequenced by immunoSEQ multiplex PCR; TCRdb stores in-frame clones only, minus some. The table has approximately 70,000 clones, roughly 90% seen once; the top ten hold around 0.29%. This sample was taken from a study of OX40 agonist ivuxolimab in advanced cancers. Study results and caveats: Clonal expansion by week 6 occurred in CD4+ and CD8+ blood T cells (at 0.1 to 3.0 mg/kg).

Per the germline V gene, CDR1 is SEHNR and CDR2 is FQNEAQ (reference sequence). Trimming pared 1 base from V and 4 bases from J, leaving 5 bases between. CDR3 length equals 14 residues. This sequence originates from an adult with an advanced solid tumor such as melanoma, head and neck, liver or kidney cancer. V gene TRBV7-9 combines with J gene TRBJ1-6; D is uncertain. Sequences were derived from CD4+ or CD8+ T cells sorted from blood, sampled in a trial of the OX40 agonist ivuxolimab. CDR3 DNA: TGTGCCAGCAGCTTAGAACAGTATAATTCACCCCTCCACTTT. Protein product: CASSLEQYNSPLHF.